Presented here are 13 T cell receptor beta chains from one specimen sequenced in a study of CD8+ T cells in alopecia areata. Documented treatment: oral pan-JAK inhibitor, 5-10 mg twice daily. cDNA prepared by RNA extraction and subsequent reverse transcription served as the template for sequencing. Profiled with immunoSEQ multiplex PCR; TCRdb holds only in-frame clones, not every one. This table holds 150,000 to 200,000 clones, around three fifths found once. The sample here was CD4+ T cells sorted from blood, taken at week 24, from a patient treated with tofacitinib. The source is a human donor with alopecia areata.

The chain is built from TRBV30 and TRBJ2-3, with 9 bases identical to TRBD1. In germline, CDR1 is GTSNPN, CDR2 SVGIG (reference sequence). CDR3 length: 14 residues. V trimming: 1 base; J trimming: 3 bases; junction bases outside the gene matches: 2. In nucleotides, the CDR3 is TGTGCCTGGAGTGCGGACAGGGGTACAGATACGCAGTATTTT. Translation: CAWSADRGTDTQYF.

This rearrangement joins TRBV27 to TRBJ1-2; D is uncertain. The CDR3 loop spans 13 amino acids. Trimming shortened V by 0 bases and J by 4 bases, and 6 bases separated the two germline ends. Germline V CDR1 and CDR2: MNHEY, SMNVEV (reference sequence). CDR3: CASSLSSVYGYTF. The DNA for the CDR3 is TGTGCCAGCAGTTTATCATCAGTCTATGGCTACACCTTC.

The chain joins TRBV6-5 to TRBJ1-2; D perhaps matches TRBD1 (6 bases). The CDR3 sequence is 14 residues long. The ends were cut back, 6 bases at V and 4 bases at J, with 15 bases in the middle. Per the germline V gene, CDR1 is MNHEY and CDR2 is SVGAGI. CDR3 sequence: CASRSQGQTYGYTF. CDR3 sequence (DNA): TGTGCCAGCAGGTCACAGGGACAAACCTATGGCTACACCTTC.

This chain's CDR3 is CASSLNAYNEQFF. The DNA for the CDR3 is TGTGCCAGCAGTTTAAACGCCTACAATGAGCAGTTCTTC. V gene TRBV27 combines with J gene TRBJ2-1; no reliable D call. CDR3 length equals 13 residues. The V and J ends lost 2 bases and 2 bases respectively, with 4 bases between them. The germline gives CDR1 MNHEY, CDR2 SMNVEV (reference sequence).

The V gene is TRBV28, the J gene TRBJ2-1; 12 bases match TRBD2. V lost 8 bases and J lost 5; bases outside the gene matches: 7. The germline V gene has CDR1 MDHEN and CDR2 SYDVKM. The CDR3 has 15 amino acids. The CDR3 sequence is CASLPRLAGDNEQFF. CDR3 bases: TGTGCCAGCCTGCCCCGACTAGCGGGGGACAATGAGCAGTTCTTC.

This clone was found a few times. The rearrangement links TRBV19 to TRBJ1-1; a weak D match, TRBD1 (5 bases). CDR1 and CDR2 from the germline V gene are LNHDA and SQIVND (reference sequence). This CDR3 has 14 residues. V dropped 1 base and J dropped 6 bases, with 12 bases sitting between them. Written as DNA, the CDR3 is TGTGCCAGTAGTATAGTTGCGGGGGAGGCTGAAGCTTTCTTT. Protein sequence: CASSIVAGEAEAFF.

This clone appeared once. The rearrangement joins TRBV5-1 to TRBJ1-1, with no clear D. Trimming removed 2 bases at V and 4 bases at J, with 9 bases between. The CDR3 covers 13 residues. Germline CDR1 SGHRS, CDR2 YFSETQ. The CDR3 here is CASSFGVTTEAFF. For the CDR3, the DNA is TGCGCCAGCAGCTTTGGGGTAACCACTGAAGCTTTCTTT. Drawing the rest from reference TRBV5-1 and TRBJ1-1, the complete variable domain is KAGVTQTPRYLIKTRGQQVTLSCSPISGHRSVSWYQQTPGQGLQFLFEYFSETQRNKGNFPGRFSGRQFSNSRSEMNVSTLELGDSALYLCASSFGVTTEAFFGQGTRLTVV.

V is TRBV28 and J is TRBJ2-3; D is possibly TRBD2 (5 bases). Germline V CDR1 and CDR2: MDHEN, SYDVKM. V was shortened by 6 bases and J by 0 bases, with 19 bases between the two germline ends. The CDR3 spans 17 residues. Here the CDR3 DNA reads TGTGCCAGCAGATACACCTTGGGAGATGAAAGCACAGATACGCAGTATTTT. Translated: CASRYTLGDESTDTQYF.

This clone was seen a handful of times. The DNA for the CDR3 is TGTGCCAGCAGCCGGTCAGGTGGTCTGCTTCCTGGCGAGCAGTACTTC. Translated: CASSRSGGLLPGEQYF. The chain recombines TRBV7-9 with TRBJ2-7; no definite D call. Germline assignment: CDR1 SEHNR and CDR2 FQNEAQ (reference sequence). Between the trimmed V and J ends, which lost 5 bases and 6 bases, there was a span of 23 bases. The CDR3 length is 16 residues.

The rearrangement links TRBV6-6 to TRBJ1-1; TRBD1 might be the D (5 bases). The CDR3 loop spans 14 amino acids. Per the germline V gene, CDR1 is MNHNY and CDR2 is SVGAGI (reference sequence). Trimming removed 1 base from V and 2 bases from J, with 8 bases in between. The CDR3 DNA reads TGTGCCAGCAGTTACTGGGACGGCAACACTGAAGCTTTCTTT. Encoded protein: CASSYWDGNTEAFF.

The CDR3 coding sequence is TGTGCCTGGAGGGACAGTTTCTCTGGGGCCAACGTCCTGACTTTC. Its protein product is CAWRDSFSGANVLTF. The gene calls are TRBV30 and TRBJ2-6, with D possibly matching TRBD1 (6 bases). V was cut by 3 bases and J by 0 bases, with 9 bases left in between. The CDR3 runs 15 residues. Germline V gene data show CDR1 as GTSNPN and CDR2 as SVGIG (reference sequence).

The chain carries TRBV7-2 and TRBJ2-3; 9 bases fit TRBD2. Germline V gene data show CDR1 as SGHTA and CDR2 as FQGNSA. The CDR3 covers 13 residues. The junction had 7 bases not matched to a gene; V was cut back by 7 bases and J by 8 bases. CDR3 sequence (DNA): TGTGCCAGCACCACATCGGGACTAGCTACGCAGTATTTT. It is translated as CASTTSGLATQYF. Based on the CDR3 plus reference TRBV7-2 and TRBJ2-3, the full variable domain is GAGVSQSPSNKVTEKGKDVELRCDPISGHTALYWYRQSLGQGLEFLIYFQGNSAPDKSGLPSDRFSAERTGGSVSTLTIQRTQQEDSAVYLCASTTSGLATQYFGPGTRLTVL.

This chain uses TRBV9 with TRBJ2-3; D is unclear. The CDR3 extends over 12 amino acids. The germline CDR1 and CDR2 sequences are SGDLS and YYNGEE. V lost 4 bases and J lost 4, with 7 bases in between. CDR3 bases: TGTGCCAGCAGCACCTACGCAGATACGCAGTATTTT. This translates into CASSTYADTQYF.